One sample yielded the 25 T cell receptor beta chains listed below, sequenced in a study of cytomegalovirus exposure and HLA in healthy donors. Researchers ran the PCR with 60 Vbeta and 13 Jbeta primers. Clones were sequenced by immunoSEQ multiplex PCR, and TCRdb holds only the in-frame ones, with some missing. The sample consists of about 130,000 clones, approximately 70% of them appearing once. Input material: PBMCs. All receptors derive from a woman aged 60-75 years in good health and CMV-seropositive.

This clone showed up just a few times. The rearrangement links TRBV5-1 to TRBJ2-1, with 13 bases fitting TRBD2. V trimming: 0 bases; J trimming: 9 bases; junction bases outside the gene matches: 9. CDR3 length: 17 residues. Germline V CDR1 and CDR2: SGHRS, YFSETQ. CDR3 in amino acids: CASSLEGLAGARGEQFF. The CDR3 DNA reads TGCGCCAGCAGCTTGGAAGGACTAGCGGGGGCTCGTGGTGAGCAGTTCTTC.

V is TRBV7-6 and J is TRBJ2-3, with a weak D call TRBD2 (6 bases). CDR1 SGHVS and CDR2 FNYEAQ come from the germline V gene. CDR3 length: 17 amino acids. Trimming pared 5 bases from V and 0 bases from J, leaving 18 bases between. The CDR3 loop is CASSHRARDSSTDTQYF. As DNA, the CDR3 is TGTGCCAGCAGCCATAGGGCCCGGGACTCTAGCACAGATACGCAGTATTTT.

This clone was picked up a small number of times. The CDR3 here is CASSLRQGADTGELFF. CDR3 DNA: TGCGCCAGCAGCTTGCGACAGGGGGCTGACACCGGGGAGCTGTTTTTT. V usage is TRBV5-1 and J usage is TRBJ2-2; 10 positions match TRBD1. The ends lost 1 base at V and 3 bases at J; junction bases unmatched: 3. This CDR3 comprises 16 residues. Germline V lookup: CDR1 SGHRS, CDR2 YFSETQ.

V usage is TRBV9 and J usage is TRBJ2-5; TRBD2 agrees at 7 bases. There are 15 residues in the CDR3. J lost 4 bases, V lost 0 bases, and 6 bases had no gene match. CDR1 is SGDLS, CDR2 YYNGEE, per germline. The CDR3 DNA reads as TGTGCCAGCAGCGTAGCTGCGGGGGAAGGAGAGACCCAGTACTTC. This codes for CASSVAAGEGETQYF.

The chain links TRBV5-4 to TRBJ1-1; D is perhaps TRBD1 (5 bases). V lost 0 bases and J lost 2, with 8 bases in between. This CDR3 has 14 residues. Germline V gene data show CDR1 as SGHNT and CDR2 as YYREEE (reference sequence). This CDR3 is CASSLGTLNTEAFF. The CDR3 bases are TGTGCCAGCAGCTTGGGGACACTCAACACTGAAGCTTTCTTT. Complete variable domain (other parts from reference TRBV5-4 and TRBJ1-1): ETGVTQSPTHLIKTRGQQVTLRCSSQSGHNTVSWYQQALGQGPQFIFQYYREEENGRGNFPPRFSGLQFPNYSSELNVNALELDDSALYLCASSLGTLNTEAFFGQGTRLTVV.

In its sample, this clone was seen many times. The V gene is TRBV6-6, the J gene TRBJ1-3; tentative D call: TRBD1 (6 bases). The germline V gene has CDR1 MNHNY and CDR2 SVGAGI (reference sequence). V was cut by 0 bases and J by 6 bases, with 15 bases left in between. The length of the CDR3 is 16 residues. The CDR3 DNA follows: TGTGCCAGCAGTTACTCGGGAGGGGGGCCTGAAAACACCATATATTTT. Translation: CASSYSGGGPENTIYF.

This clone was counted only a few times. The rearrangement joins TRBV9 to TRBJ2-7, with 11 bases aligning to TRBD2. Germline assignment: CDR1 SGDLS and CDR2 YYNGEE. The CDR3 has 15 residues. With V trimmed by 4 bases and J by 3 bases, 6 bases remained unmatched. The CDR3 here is CASSYTSGGVYEQYF. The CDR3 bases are TGTGCCAGCAGCTATACTAGCGGGGGCGTCTACGAGCAGTACTTC.

The CDR3 DNA follows: TGTGCCAGCACATCAGTAAACACCATATATTTT. Translation gives CASTSVNTIYF. This chain links TRBV2 with TRBJ1-3, with no clear D. V lost 7 bases and J 6 bases, leaving 7 bases between the germline ends. CDR1 SNHLY and CDR2 FYNNEI come from the germline V gene. The length of the CDR3 is 11 residues.

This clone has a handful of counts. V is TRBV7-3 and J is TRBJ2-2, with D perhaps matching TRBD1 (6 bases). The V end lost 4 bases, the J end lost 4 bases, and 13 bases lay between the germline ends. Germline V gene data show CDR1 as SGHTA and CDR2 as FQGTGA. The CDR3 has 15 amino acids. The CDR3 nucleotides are TGTGCCAGCAGCTCGTCCGGGACATCCACCGGGGAGCTGTTTTTT. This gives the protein CASSSSGTSTGELFF. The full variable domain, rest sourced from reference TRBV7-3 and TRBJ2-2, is GAGVSQTPSNKVTEKGKYVELRCDPISGHTALYWYRQSLGQGPEFLIYFQGTGAADDSGLPNDRFFAVRPEGSVSTLKIQRTERGDSAVYLCASSSSGTSTGELFFGEGSRLTVL.

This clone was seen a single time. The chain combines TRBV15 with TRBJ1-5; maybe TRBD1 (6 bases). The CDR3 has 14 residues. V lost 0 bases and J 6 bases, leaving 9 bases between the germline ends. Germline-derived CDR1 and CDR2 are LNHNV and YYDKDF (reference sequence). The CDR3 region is CATSRDRGRQPQHF. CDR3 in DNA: TGTGCCACCAGCAGAGACAGGGGACGTCAGCCCCAGCATTTT. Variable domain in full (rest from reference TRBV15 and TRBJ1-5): DAMVIQNPRYQVTQFGKPVTLSCSQTLNHNVMYWYQQKSSQAPKLLFHYYDKDFNNEADTPDNFQSRRPNTSFCFLDIRSPGLGDTAMYLCATSRDRGRQPQHFGDGTRLSIL.

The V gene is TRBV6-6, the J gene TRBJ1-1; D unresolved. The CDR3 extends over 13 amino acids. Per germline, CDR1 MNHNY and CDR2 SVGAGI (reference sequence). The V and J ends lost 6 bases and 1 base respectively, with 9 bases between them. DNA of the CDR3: TGTGCCAGCAGCTACGGAGAGAACACTGAAGCTTTCTTT. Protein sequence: CASSYGENTEAFF.

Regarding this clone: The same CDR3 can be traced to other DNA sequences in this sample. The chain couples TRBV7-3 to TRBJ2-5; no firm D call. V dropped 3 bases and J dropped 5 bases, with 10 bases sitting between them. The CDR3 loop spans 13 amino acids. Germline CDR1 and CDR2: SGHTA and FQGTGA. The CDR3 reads CASSLGLRETQYF. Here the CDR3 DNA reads TGTGCCAGCAGCTTGGGCCTCAGGGAGACCCAGTACTTC.

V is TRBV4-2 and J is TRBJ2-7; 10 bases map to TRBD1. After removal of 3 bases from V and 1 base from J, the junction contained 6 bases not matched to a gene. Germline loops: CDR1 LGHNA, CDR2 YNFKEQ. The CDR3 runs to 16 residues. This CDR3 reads CASSQATDRGSYEQYF. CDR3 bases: TGTGCCAGCAGCCAGGCTACGGACAGGGGGTCCTACGAGCAGTACTTC.

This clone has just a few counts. As DNA, the CDR3 is TGTGCCAGCAGCCCCGGCAGGGGCAGCTATGGCTACACCTTC. This translates into CASSPGRGSYGYTF. The chain joins TRBV9 to TRBJ1-2; D possibly corresponds to TRBD1 (6 bases). The CDR3 consists of 14 residues. V was clipped by 4 bases and J by 4 bases, with 14 bases between them. Germline V CDR1 and CDR2: SGDLS, YYNGEE.

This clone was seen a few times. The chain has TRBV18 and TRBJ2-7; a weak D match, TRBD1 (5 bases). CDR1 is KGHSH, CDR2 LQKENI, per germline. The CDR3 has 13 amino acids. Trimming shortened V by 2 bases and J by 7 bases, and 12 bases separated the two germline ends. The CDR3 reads CASSPSGIGEQYF. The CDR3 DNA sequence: TGTGCCAGCTCACCATCAGGGATTGGGGAGCAGTACTTC.

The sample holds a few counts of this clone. CDR3 nucleotides: TGTGCCAGTAGTAGAACGGGGACAATCGAGCAGTACTTC. Amino acid sequence: CASSRTGTIEQYF. The chain has TRBV19 and TRBJ2-7, with D possibly TRBD1 on 6 matching bases. CDR1 is LNHDA, CDR2 SQIVND, per germline (reference sequence). This CDR3 comprises 13 residues. V was cut by 4 bases and J by 6 bases, with 13 bases left in between.

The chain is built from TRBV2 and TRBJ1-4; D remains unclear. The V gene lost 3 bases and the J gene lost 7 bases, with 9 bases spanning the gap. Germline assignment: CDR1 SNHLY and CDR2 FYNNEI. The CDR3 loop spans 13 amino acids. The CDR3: CASSDKLLEKLFF. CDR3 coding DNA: TGTGCCAGCAGTGATAAGTTACTTGAAAAACTGTTTTTT.

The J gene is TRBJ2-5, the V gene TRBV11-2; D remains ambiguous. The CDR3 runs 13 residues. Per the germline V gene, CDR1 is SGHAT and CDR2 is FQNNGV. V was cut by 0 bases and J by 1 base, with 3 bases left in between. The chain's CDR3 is CASSLDSQETQYF. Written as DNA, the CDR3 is TGTGCCAGCAGCTTAGACAGCCAAGAGACCCAGTACTTC.

As DNA, the CDR3 is TGTGCCAGCAGCTCACCGTTGGGACAGGGGTTTCAAGCTTTCTTT. This translates into CASSSPLGQGFQAFF. V usage is TRBV7-9 and J usage is TRBJ1-1; 10 bases line up with TRBD1. The trim removed 4 bases at V and 9 bases at J, leaving 11 bases unmatched. Germline V CDR1 and CDR2: SEHNR, FQNEAQ (reference sequence). The CDR3 runs to 15 residues. The full variable domain, in which reference TRBV7-9 and TRBJ1-1 provide the parts outside the CDR3, is DTGVSQNPRHKITKRGQNVTFRCDPISEHNRLYWYRQTLGQGPEFLTYFQNEAQLEKSRLLSDRFSAERPKGSFSTLEIQRTEQGDSAMYLCASSSPLGQGFQAFFGQGTRLTVV.

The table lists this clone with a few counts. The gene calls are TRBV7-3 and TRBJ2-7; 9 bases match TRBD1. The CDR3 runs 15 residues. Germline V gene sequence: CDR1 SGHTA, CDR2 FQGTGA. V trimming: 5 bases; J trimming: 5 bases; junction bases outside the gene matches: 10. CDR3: CASSPGTGSVDEQYF. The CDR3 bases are TGTGCCAGCAGCCCGGGGACAGGGAGTGTGGACGAGCAGTACTTC.

This CDR3 reads CASTRQTSSYNEQFF. Here the CDR3 DNA reads TGTGCCAGCACCCGTCAGACTAGTTCATACAATGAGCAGTTCTTC. The chain combines TRBV6-1 with TRBJ2-1; TRBD2 is a possible D gene (6 bases). CDR3 length: 15 amino acids. CDR1 is MNHNS and CDR2 is SASEGT in the germline V gene. V gave up 7 bases and J gave up 4 bases, with 17 bases separating them.

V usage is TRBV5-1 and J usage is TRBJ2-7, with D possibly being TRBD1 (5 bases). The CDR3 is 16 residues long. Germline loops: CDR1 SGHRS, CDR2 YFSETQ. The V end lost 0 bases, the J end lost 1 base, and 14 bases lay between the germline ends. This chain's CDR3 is CASSLAYAGLSYEQYF. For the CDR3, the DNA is TGCGCCAGCAGCTTGGCCTATGCAGGGCTTTCCTACGAGCAGTACTTC.

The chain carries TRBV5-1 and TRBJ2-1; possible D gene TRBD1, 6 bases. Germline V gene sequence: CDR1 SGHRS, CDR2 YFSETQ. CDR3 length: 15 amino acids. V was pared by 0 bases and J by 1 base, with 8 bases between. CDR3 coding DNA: TGCGCCAGCAGCTTGGAAGGACAGTCCTACAATGAGCAGTTCTTC. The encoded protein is CASSLEGQSYNEQFF.

The CDR3 is CASSWRQGRSYEQYF. CDR3 coding DNA: TGTGCCAGCAGCTGGCGACAGGGTCGCTCCTACGAGCAGTACTTC. The V call is TRBV11-2, the J call TRBJ2-7; TRBD1 matches 7 bases. The germline gives CDR1 SGHAT, CDR2 FQNNGV. Trimming cost V 4 bases and J 0 bases; bases outside gene matches: 6. The CDR3 has 15 amino acids.

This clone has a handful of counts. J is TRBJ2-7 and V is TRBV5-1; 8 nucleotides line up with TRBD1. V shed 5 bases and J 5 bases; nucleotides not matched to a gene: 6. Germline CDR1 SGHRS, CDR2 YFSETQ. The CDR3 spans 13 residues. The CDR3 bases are TGCGCCAGCAGTGTTCAGGGGGCGGACGAGCAGTACTTC. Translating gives CASSVQGADEQYF.